Each of the 17 T cell receptor beta chains below was sequenced from the same sample in a study of T cell changes during pregnancy in multiple sclerosis. TCRdb's table, derived via immunoSEQ multiplex PCR, lists solely in-frame clones and lacks some. The sample includes about 60,000 clones, over 85% of them seen just once. This specimen was CD8+ T cells from peripheral blood mononuclear cells, taken in the second trimester of pregnancy. These receptors all stem from a female donor with multiple sclerosis, enrolled in a pregnancy study.

The chain is built from TRBV29-1 and TRBJ2-7; a possible D gene is TRBD1 (6 bases). Germline V CDR1 and CDR2: SQVTM, ANQGSEA. Trimming shortened V by 4 bases and J by 4 bases, and 11 bases separated the two germline ends. The CDR3 is 12 residues long. This chain's CDR3 is CSVAQGLYEQYF. CDR3 DNA sequence: TGCAGCGTTGCTCAGGGGCTGTACGAGCAGTACTTC.

The chain is built from TRBV7-9 and TRBJ2-7; no reliable D call. Per the germline V gene, CDR1 is SEHNR and CDR2 is FQNEAQ (reference sequence). The length of the CDR3 is 12 residues. Trimming took 5 bases from V and 3 from J, leaving 8 bases between them. The CDR3 spells CASSPTDYEQYF. CDR3 nucleotides: TGTGCCAGCAGCCCTACCGACTACGAGCAGTACTTC.

This chain uses TRBV18 with TRBJ2-7, with 12 bases aligning to TRBD1. CDR1 KGHSH and CDR2 LQKENI come from the germline V gene. The CDR3 sequence is 16 residues long. The V segment lost 3 bases and the J segment 5 bases; nucleotides outside the gene matches: 8. This CDR3 is CASSPLGTGGEHEQYF. The CDR3 DNA is TGTGCCAGCTCACCTCTTGGGACAGGGGGCGAACACGAGCAGTACTTC.

This chain links TRBV6-4 with TRBJ2-5, with 8 positions matching TRBD2. The germline V gene encodes CDR1 MRHNA and CDR2 SNTAGT. CDR3 length: 15 residues. Unmatched junction bases numbered 5, after V lost 2 bases and J lost 3 bases. The CDR3 nucleotides are TGTGCCAGCAGTGACAGGGCGGGAGGAGAAGAGACCCAGTACTTC. As protein: CASSDRAGGEETQYF.

This clone was seen a single time. The chain combines TRBV11-2 with TRBJ2-3; D is uncertain. V was pared by 5 bases and J by 1 base, with 13 bases between. Germline CDR1 and CDR2: SGHAT and FQNNGV. The CDR3 length is 15 residues. CDR3 region: CASSRLQRGTDTQYF. DNA of the CDR3: TGTGCCAGCAGCCGTCTTCAGCGTGGCACAGATACGCAGTATTTT.

DNA for the CDR3: TGTGCCAGCAGCTCGGCTAGCGGTCCCTACGAGCAGTACTTC. The encoded protein is CASSSASGPYEQYF. The rearrangement links TRBV5-6 to TRBJ2-7, with 7 bases lining up with TRBD2. CDR3 length equals 14 residues. Germline CDR1 SGHDT, CDR2 YYEEEE. The V and J ends lost 3 bases and 2 bases, in that order; junction bases with no gene match: 5.

The chain employs TRBV27 and TRBJ2-2; possible D gene TRBD1, 6 bases. CDR1 is MNHEY, CDR2 SMNVEV, per germline (reference sequence). This CDR3 is built from 14 residues. The ends were cut back, 6 bases at V and 6 bases at J, with 14 bases in the middle. The CDR3 loop reads CASRQGGYPGELFF. CDR3 nucleotides: TGTGCCAGCAGACAGGGCGGTTACCCCGGGGAGCTGTTTTTT.

This clone was recorded a few times. The chain joins TRBV30 to TRBJ1-5; D gene unclear. The germline gives CDR1 GTSNPN, CDR2 SVGIG (reference sequence). The V gene lost 0 bases and the J gene lost 3 bases, with 9 bases spanning the gap. CDR3 length: 14 amino acids. For the CDR3, the DNA is TGTGCCTGGAGTGTGGCTGGGCTCAATCAGCCCCAGCATTTT. Its protein is CAWSVAGLNQPQHF. Based on the CDR3 plus reference TRBV30 and TRBJ1-5, the full variable domain is SQTIHQWPATLVQPVGSPLSLECTVEGTSNPNLYWYRQAAGRGLQLLFYSVGIGQISSEVPQNLSASRPQDRQFILSSKKLLLSDSGFYLCAWSVAGLNQPQHFGDGTRLSIL.

The chain joins TRBV5-6 to TRBJ2-7; D might be TRBD1 (5 bases). The CDR3 consists of 15 residues. CDR1 is SGHDT, CDR2 YYEEEE, per germline. V was trimmed by 0 bases and J by 3 bases, leaving 13 bases between them. The CDR3 nucleotides are TGTGCCAGCAGCTTGGGGCCAGGGATGGGCTACGAGCAGTACTTC. Protein sequence: CASSLGPGMGYEQYF.

V gene TRBV9 combines with J gene TRBJ2-2; 10 bases line up with TRBD1. The CDR3 runs to 16 residues. Germline V CDR1 and CDR2: SGDLS, YYNGEE. The V gene end was trimmed by 4 bases and the J gene end by 2 bases; junction bases not matched to a gene: 5. CDR3 sequence (DNA): TGTGCCAGCAGCATAAGACAGGGGGCCAACACCGGGGAGCTGTTTTTT. Its translation is CASSIRQGANTGELFF.

The chain uses TRBV5-1 and TRBJ2-7; 7 nucleotides align to TRBD2. Trimming cost V 4 bases and J 4 bases; bases outside gene matches: 8. The CDR3 spans 14 residues. Germline CDR1 is SGHRS and CDR2 is YFSETQ. The CDR3 DNA is TGCGCCAGCAGCCCCACGGGACTATCATACGAGCAGTACTTC. This translates into CASSPTGLSYEQYF.

The chain carries TRBV7-9 and TRBJ1-4; weak D call: TRBD1 (5 bases). The V end was cut by 4 bases, the J end by 4 bases, with 16 bases between. The CDR3 loop spans 16 amino acids. CDR1 is SEHNR and CDR2 is FQNEAQ in the germline V gene (reference sequence). As DNA, the CDR3 is TGTGCCAGCAGCTCTACATGGGGGGTTAATAATGAAAAACTGTTTTTT. Translated, it gives CASSSTWGVNNEKLFF. The entire variable domain, with the rest obtained from reference TRBV7-9 and TRBJ1-4, is as follows: DTGVSQNPRHKITKRGQNVTFRCDPISEHNRLYWYRQTLGQGPEFLTYFQNEAQLEKSRLLSDRFSAERPKGSFSTLEIQRTEQGDSAMYLCASSSTWGVNNEKLFFGSGTQLSVL.

The chain uses TRBV19 and TRBJ2-7, with TRBD1 matching 7 bases. This CDR3 has 14 amino acids. J was trimmed by 4 bases and V by 10 bases; bases with no gene match: 13. Per the germline V gene, CDR1 is LNHDA and CDR2 is SQIVND (reference sequence). The CDR3 is CAISRTGALYEQYF. The CDR3 DNA reads as TGTGCCATTTCACGAACAGGGGCCCTTTACGAGCAGTACTTC.

V and J are TRBV7-9 and TRBJ2-1, with D possibly TRBD2 on 7 matching bases. CDR3 length equals 15 residues. CDR1 is SEHNR, CDR2 FQNEAQ, per germline (reference sequence). V was trimmed by 1 base and J by 4 bases, leaving 11 bases between them. This chain's CDR3 is CASSLGGGGYNEQFF. The CDR3 DNA reads TGTGCCAGCAGCTTAGGGGGAGGGGGTTACAATGAGCAGTTCTTC.

The rearrangement joins TRBV5-6 to TRBJ2-7; 9 bases fit TRBD1. This CDR3 is built from 14 residues. Looked up from germline, CDR1 is SGHDT and CDR2 is YYEEEE. V gave up 2 bases and J gave up 6 bases; unmatched junction bases: 6. CDR3 residues: CASSFRDRAPEQYF. The CDR3 region has the DNA TGTGCCAGCAGCTTTAGGGACAGGGCGCCCGAGCAGTACTTC.

The chain is built from TRBV2 and TRBJ2-7; D possibly corresponds to TRBD2 (5 bases). The CDR3 length is 14 residues. Looked up from germline, CDR1 is SNHLY and CDR2 is FYNNEI. Trimming took 6 bases from V and 5 from J, leaving 17 bases between them. The CDR3 DNA sequence: TGTGCCAGCAGGGGGTTGGGCCTAGCCCACGAGCAGTACTTC. Protein: CASRGLGLAHEQYF.

The CDR3 sequence is CASSLSQGGTDTQYF. As DNA, the CDR3 is TGTGCCAGCAGCTTAAGTCAGGGTGGAACAGATACGCAGTATTTT. The V gene is TRBV7-9, the J gene TRBJ2-3, with D possibly TRBD1 on 5 matching bases. CDR1 and CDR2 from the germline V gene are SEHNR and FQNEAQ (reference sequence). The CDR3 sequence is 15 residues long. Trimming removed 2 bases at V and 3 bases at J, with 12 bases between.